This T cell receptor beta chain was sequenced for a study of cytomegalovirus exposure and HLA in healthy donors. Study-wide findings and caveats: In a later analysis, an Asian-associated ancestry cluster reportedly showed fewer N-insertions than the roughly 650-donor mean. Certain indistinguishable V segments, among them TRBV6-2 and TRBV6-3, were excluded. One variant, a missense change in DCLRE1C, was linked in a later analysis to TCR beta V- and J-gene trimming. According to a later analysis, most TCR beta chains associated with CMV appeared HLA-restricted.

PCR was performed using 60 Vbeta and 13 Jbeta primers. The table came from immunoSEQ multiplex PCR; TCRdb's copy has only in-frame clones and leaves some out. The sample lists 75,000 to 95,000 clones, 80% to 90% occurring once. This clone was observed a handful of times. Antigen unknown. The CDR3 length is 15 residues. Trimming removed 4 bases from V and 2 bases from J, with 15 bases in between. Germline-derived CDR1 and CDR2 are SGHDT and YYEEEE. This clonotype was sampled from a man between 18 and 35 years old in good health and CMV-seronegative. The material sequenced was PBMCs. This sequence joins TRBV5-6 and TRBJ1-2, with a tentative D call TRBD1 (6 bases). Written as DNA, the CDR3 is TGTGCCAGCAGCCCTACAGGGCTGTACAACTATGGCTACACCTTC. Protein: CASSPTGLYNYGYTF. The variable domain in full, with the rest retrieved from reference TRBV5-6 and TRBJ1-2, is DAGVTQSPTHLIKTRGQQVTLRCSPKSGHDTVSWYQQALGQGPQFIFQYYEEEERQRGNFPDRFSGHQFPNYSSELNVNALLLGDSALYLCASSPTGLYNYGYTFGSGTRLTVV.